Sequencing of this TCR beta chain was carried out in a study of OX40 agonist ivuxolimab in advanced cancers. Study-level results: Near-lowest levels of clonal expansion characterized partial responders at 0.1-3.0 mg/kg.

The table came from immunoSEQ multiplex PCR; TCRdb's copy has only in-frame clones and leaves some out. The sample shows fewer than 7,500 clones, 90% of them seen only once. Looked up from germline, CDR1 is MNHEY and CDR2 is SMNVEV (reference sequence). This CDR3 region has 17 residues. Trimming left V 1 base short and J 7 bases short, with 22 bases between. Comments on this clone: Its specificity is not known.

The chain recombines TRBV27 with TRBJ1-2; D is unclear. The sample consisted of CD4+ or CD8+ T cells sorted from blood, taken in a trial of the OX40 agonist ivuxolimab. The receptor's source is an adult with an advanced solid tumor such as melanoma, head and neck, liver or kidney cancer. The CDR3 region has the DNA TGTGCCAGCAGTTTATTCTCCCCAGGTACGGGAGGATCTGGCTACACCTTC. Translation: CASSLFSPGTGGSGYTF.